This T cell receptor beta chain was captured in a study of OX40 agonist ivuxolimab in advanced cancers. TCRdb keeps only in-frame clones here, not all; method: immunoSEQ multiplex PCR. The sample holds around 60,000 clones; approximately 84% are singletons and the top ten take roughly 2%. The source is an adult with an advanced solid tumor such as melanoma, head and neck, liver or kidney cancer. This specimen was CD4+ or CD8+ T cells sorted from blood, taken in a trial of the OX40 agonist ivuxolimab.

The CDR3 loop is CASSEDRDEKLFF. Here the CDR3 DNA reads TGTGCCAGCAGTGAAGACAGGGACGAAAAACTGTTTTTT. The rearrangement joins TRBV6-1 to TRBJ1-4, with D maybe TRBD1 (6 bases). The V end was cut by 1 base, the J end by 8 bases, with 8 bases between. The germline CDR1 and CDR2 sequences are MNHNS and SASEGT. This CDR3 comprises 13 residues.